A single sample gave rise to the 20 T cell receptor beta chains below, sequenced in a study of blood T cell repertoires in COVID-19 (dated by TCRdb to 2018 to 2020). The receptor library was made with the immunoSEQ multiplex PCR assay. TCRdb carries this immuneACCESS record with in-frame sequences only. Its versions omit some clonotypes, under half of them owing to an unresolved V gene in the studies checked, with the rest unexplained. This sample is represented by about 93,000 clones; about 80% of them were singletons. The ten largest account for about 15% of the sample. The sequencing input was peripheral blood. Receptors were obtained from a human donor in a cohort sampled during active COVID-19.

This chain connects TRBV9 to TRBJ2-2; TRBD2 agrees at 8 bases. The germline V gene has CDR1 SGDLS and CDR2 YYNGEE. Trimming at V came to 3 bases and at J to 7 bases, leaving 11 bases not matched to a gene. This CDR3 has 16 amino acids. CDR3: CASSAQGLAGVGELFF. CDR3 DNA sequence: TGTGCCAGCAGCGCCCAAGGACTAGCCGGGGTCGGGGAGCTGTTTTTT.

The gene calls are TRBV10-2 and TRBJ1-6, with D tentatively TRBD1 (6 bases). CDR1 WSHSY and CDR2 SAAADI come from the germline V gene. The CDR3 is 15 amino acids. V was trimmed by 5 bases and J by 6 bases, leaving 14 bases between them. CDR3 loop: CASSQGIRSNSPLHF. The DNA of the CDR3 is TGCGCCAGCAGTCAGGGGATCCGGTCTAATTCACCCCTCCACTTT.

This chain connects TRBV28 to TRBJ1-4, with 9 bases that match TRBD1. The germline V gene encodes CDR1 MDHEN and CDR2 SYDVKM. This CDR3 comprises 15 residues. The V segment lost 4 bases and the J segment 5 bases; nucleotides outside the gene matches: 5. Written as DNA, the CDR3 is TGTGCCAGCAGTTCGACCGGGACAGGGAATGAAAAACTGTTTTTT. It translates to CASSSTGTGNEKLFF.

The chain has TRBV6-5 and TRBJ1-6; TRBD1 might be the D (6 bases). This CDR3 spans 13 amino acids. Germline CDR1 is MNHEY and CDR2 is SVGAGI. Trimming cost V 8 bases and J 6 bases, with 11 bases left between them. CDR3: CASGGAANSPLHF. Here the CDR3 DNA reads TGTGCCAGCGGGGGGGCAGCTAATTCACCCCTCCACTTT.

J is TRBJ1-5 and V is TRBV1; the D call TRBD1 from the table was never checked on the DNA. TRBV1 counts as a pseudogene. The CDR3 covers 17 residues. The CDR3 loop is CTSSSRRTGGGNQPQHF. The CDR3 bases are TGCACCAGCAGCTCCCGTCGGACAGGGGGAGGCAATCAGCCCCAGCATTTT.

This clone was counted a single time. The genes are TRBV11-2 and TRBJ2-7; D possibly corresponds to TRBD1 (6 bases). Per the germline V gene, CDR1 is SGHAT and CDR2 is FQNNGV. Trimming cost V 5 bases and J 3 bases, with 20 bases left between them. CDR3 size: 16 residues. CDR3 DNA sequence: TGTGCCAGCAGCCCCCAGGGGTCACTACCGAACTACGAGCAGTACTTC. Translating gives CASSPQGSLPNYEQYF. Full variable domain (missing parts from reference TRBV11-2 and TRBJ2-7): EAGVAQSPRYKIIEKRQSVAFWCNPISGHATLYWYQQILGQGPKLLIQFQNNGVVDDSQLPKDRFSAERLKGVDSTLKIQPAKLEDSAVYLCASSPQGSLPNYEQYFGPGTRLTVT.

J is TRBJ1-1 and V is TRBV5-1, with D possibly matching TRBD1 (6 bases). The CDR3 runs to 11 residues. The V and J ends lost 8 bases and 7 bases respectively, with 12 bases between them. The germline V gene encodes CDR1 SGHRS and CDR2 YFSETQ. The CDR3, as DNA: TGCGCCAGTCGGACAGCCAGTGAAGCTTTCTTT. Translating it yields CASRTASEAFF.

CDR3 amino acids: CASSLELGRTEAFF. CDR3 in DNA: TGTGCCAGCAGCTTAGAGCTGGGGCGGACTGAAGCTTTCTTT. The V call is TRBV11-2, the J call TRBJ1-1, with D possibly TRBD1 on 5 matching bases. The CDR3 is made up of 14 amino acids. Germline V gene data show CDR1 as SGHAT and CDR2 as FQNNGV. Trimming removed 0 bases at V and 5 bases at J, with 10 bases between.

Concerning this clone: The junction shows a germline mismatch at one end, possibly a read error. The J gene is TRBJ2-3, the V gene TRBV5-5; 13 bases are shared with TRBD2. Germline CDR1 is SGHKS and CDR2 is YYEKEE (reference sequence). The CDR3 consists of 15 residues. The chain's CDR3 is CASSPSGTSGAGGDF. Here the CDR3 DNA reads TGTGCCAGCAGCCCTTCCGGGACTAGCGGGGCCGGAGGGGATTTT.

The chain couples TRBV5-1 to TRBJ1-1, with 9 bases lining up with TRBD1. This CDR3 has 16 residues. Per the germline V gene, CDR1 is SGHRS and CDR2 is YFSETQ. Trimming took 2 bases from V and 0 from J; bases not matched to a gene: 5. In nucleotides, the CDR3 is TGCGCCAGCAGCTTATACGGGACAGGGATGAACACTGAAGCTTTCTTT. This encodes CASSLYGTGMNTEAFF.

This clone has a handful of counts. DNA of the CDR3: TGTGCCAGCAGTTACAGCGGGGGCGCGAGGAACACTGAAGCTTTCTTT. This gives the protein CASSYSGGARNTEAFF. The V and J genes are TRBV6-5 and TRBJ1-1; a possible D gene is TRBD1 (6 bases). The length of the CDR3 is 16 residues. The germline CDR1 and CDR2 sequences are MNHEY and SVGAGI. V lost 2 bases and J lost 1, with 14 bases in between.

Notes on this clone: Possible read error: a much larger clone is one base away. The chain joins TRBV4-1 to TRBJ1-5; TRBD1 matches 9 bases. With 5 bases clipped from V and 11 bases from J, the junction kept 16 bases outside the gene matches. Germline V CDR1 and CDR2: MGHRA, YSYEKL. The CDR3 loop spans 16 amino acids. The CDR3 is CASSSSPGTGSHSQHF. DNA for the CDR3: TGCGCCAGCAGCTCCTCCCCCGGGACAGGGAGTCATTCCCAGCATTTT.

This chain joins TRBV18 and TRBJ2-1; unclear D gene. The CDR3 loop spans 11 amino acids. Trimming pared 6 bases from V and 8 bases from J, leaving 8 bases between. Germline V gives CDR1 KGHSH, CDR2 LQKENI. The CDR3 DNA is TGTGCCAGCTCTAGCTTGGATGAGCAGTTCTTC. This encodes CASSSLDEQFF.

The rearrangement links TRBV6-6 to TRBJ1-1; unclear D gene. Germline V gives CDR1 MNHNY, CDR2 SVGAGI (reference sequence). The CDR3 consists of 13 residues. V gave up 4 bases and J gave up 1 base, with 7 bases separating them. The CDR3 loop reads CASSSGGNTEAFF. The DNA of the CDR3 is TGTGCCAGCAGTTCGGGAGGGAACACTGAAGCTTTCTTT.

The V and J genes are TRBV9 and TRBJ2-1; 8 bases fit TRBD2. The CDR3 totals 18 residues. V dropped 2 bases and J dropped 5; count of bases not matched to a gene: 15. Germline CDR1 and CDR2: SGDLS and YYNGEE. The CDR3 spells CASSVSASLAGPHNEQFF. The CDR3 bases are TGTGCCAGCAGCGTGTCTGCTTCGTTAGCGGGACCACACAATGAGCAGTTCTTC. Full variable domain (missing parts from reference TRBV9 and TRBJ2-1): DSGVTQTPKHLITATGQRVTLRCSPRSGDLSVYWYQQSLDQGLQFLIQYYNGEERAKGNILERFSAQQFPDLHSELNLSSLELGDSALYFCASSVSASLAGPHNEQFFGPGTRLTVL.

V and J are TRBV6-1 and TRBJ1-3; D possibly corresponds to TRBD1 (6 bases). V lost 2 bases to trimming and J lost 5 bases, with 13 bases between them. The CDR3 totals 15 residues. CDR1 and CDR2 (germline): MNHNS, SASEGT. CDR3 bases: TGTGCCAGCAGTGAAAATACAGGGATGAGAAACACCATATATTTT. Its translation: CASSENTGMRNTIYF.

CDR3: CASLDRGRQPQHF. DNA for the CDR3: TGTGCCAGTCTTGACAGGGGGAGACAGCCCCAGCATTTT. This chain joins TRBV19 and TRBJ1-5, with 9 bases matching TRBD1. The CDR3 is 13 amino acids. The germline gives CDR1 LNHDA, CDR2 SQIVND (reference sequence). Unmatched junction bases numbered 6, after V lost 8 bases and J lost 7 bases. Using reference TRBV19 and TRBJ1-5 for the parts outside the CDR3, the full variable domain is DGGITQSPKYLFRKEGQNVTLSCEQNLNHDAMYWYRQDPGQGLRLIYYSQIVNDFQKGDIAEGYSVSREKKESFPLTVTSAQKNPTAFYLCASLDRGRQPQHFGDGTRLSIL.

The sample holds a few counts of this clone. The V call is TRBV2, the J call TRBJ1-4; 7 bases map to TRBD1. The CDR3 has 14 residues. J was trimmed by 8 bases and V by 6 bases; bases with no gene match: 9. CDR1 is SNHLY and CDR2 is FYNNEI in the germline V gene. CDR3 loop: CASSPGGREEKLFF. CDR3 DNA sequence: TGTGCCAGCAGCCCAGGGGGTCGGGAGGAAAAACTGTTTTTT.

V gene TRBV24-1 combines with J gene TRBJ1-1; 8 nucleotides line up with TRBD1. Germline assignment: CDR1 KGHDR and CDR2 SFDVKD. The CDR3 length is 12 residues. Trimming took 6 bases from V and 8 from J; bases not matched to a gene: 4. CDR3 DNA: TGTGCCACCAGTTCCCCAGGGGGCGAAGCTTTCTTT. Translated, it gives CATSSPGGEAFF.

The CDR3 protein is CASSLVYTSVGLNTGELFF. In DNA, the CDR3 is TGCGCCAGCAGCTTGGTCTATACTAGCGTCGGTTTGAACACCGGGGAGCTGTTTTTT. This chain joins TRBV5-1 and TRBJ2-2, with 7 bases matching TRBD2. Unmatched junction bases numbered 12, after V lost 0 bases and J lost 1 base. The V gene's germline CDR1 is SGHRS and CDR2 YFSETQ. This CDR3 is 19 amino acids long.